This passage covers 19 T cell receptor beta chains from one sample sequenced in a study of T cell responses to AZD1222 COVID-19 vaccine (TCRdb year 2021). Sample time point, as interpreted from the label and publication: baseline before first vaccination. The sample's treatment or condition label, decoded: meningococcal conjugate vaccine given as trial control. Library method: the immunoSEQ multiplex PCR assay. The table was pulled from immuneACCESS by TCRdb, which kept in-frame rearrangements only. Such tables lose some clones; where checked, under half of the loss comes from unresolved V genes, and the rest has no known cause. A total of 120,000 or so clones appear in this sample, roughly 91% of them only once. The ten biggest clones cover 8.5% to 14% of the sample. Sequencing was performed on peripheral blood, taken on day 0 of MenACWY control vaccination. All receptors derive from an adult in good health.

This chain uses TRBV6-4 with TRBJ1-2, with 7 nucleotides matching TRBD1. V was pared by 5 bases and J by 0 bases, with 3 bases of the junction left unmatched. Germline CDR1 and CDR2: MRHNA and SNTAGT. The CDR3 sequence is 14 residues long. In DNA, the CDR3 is TGTGCCAGCAGTCGGGACAGAACTAACTATGGCTACACCTTC. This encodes CASSRDRTNYGYTF.

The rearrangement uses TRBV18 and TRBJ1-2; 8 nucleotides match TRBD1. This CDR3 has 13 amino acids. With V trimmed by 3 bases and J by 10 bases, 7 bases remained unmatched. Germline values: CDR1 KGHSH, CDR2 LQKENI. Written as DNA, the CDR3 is TGTGCCAGCTCACCGCAGGGGGCCGGGGACTACACCTTC. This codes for CASSPQGAGDYTF.

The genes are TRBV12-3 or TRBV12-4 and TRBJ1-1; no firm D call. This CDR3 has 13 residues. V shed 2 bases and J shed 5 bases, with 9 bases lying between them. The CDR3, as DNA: TGTGCCAGCAGTTTATCAAAAGGGACTGAAGCTTTCTTT. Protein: CASSLSKGTEAFF.

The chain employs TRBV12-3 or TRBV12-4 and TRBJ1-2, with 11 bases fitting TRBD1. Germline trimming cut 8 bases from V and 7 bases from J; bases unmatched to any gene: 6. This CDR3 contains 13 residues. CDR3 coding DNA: TGTGCCAGCCAACGGACAGGGGGCGTTGGCTACACCTTC. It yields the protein CASQRTGGVGYTF.

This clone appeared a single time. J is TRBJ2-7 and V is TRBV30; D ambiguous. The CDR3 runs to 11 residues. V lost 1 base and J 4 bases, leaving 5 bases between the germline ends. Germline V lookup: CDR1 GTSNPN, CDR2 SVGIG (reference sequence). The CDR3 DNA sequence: TGTGCCTGGAGTGACAATTACGAGCAGTACTTC. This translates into CAWSDNYEQYF.

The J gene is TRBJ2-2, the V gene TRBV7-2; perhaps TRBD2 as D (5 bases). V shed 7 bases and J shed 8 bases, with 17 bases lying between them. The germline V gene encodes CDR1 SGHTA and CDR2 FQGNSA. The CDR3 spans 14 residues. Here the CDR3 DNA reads TGTGCCAGCATCCCGACTCCCTCGGGGGGGGAGCTGTTTTTT. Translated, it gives CASIPTPSGGELFF.

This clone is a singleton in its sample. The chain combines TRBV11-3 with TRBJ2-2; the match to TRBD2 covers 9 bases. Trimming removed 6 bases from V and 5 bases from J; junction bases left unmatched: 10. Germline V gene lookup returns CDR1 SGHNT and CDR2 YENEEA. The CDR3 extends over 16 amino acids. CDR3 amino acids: CASRYQASGKTGELFF. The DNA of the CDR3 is TGTGCCAGCAGGTACCAAGCTAGCGGGAAGACCGGGGAGCTGTTTTTT.

As DNA, the CDR3 is TGTGCCAGCAGCGTTAATACAGGGTTGGGCGGCTACACCTTC. Its translation is CASSVNTGLGGYTF. The chain is built from TRBV9 and TRBJ1-2, with D maybe TRBD1 (6 bases). V was shortened by 2 bases and J by 8 bases, with 16 bases between the two germline ends. The germline V gene encodes CDR1 SGDLS and CDR2 YYNGEE. This CDR3 is 14 amino acids long.

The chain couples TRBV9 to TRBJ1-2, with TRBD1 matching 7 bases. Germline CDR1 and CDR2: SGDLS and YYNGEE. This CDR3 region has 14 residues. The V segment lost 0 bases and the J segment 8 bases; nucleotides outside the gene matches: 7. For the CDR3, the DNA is TGTGCCAGCAGCGTAGTGGAGGGGGCAGGGGGCTACACCTTC. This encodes CASSVVEGAGGYTF.

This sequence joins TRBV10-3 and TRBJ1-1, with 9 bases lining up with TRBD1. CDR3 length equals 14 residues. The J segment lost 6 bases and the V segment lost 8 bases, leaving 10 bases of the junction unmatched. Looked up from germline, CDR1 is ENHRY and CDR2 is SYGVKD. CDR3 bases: TGTGCCATCTTACCGGGACAGGGAAACTCTGAAGCTTTCTTT. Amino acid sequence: CAILPGQGNSEAFF.

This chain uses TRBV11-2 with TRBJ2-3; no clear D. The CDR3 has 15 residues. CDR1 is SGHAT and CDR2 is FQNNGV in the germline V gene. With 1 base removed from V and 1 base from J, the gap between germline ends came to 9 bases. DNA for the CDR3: TGTGCCAGCAGCTTAGCCCCCCACCGCACAGATACGCAGTATTTT. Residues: CASSLAPHRTDTQYF.

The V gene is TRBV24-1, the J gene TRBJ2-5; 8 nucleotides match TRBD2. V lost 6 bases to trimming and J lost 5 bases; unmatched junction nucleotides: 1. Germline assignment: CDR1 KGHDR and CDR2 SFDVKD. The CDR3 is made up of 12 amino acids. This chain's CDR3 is CATSPGGETQYF. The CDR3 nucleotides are TGTGCCACCAGTCCGGGAGGGGAGACCCAGTACTTC.

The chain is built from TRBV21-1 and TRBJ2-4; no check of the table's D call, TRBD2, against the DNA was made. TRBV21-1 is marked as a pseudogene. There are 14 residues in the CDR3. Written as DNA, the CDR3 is TGTGCCACCCCTCCCGTGCCGGGGGAGGGCATTCAGTACTTC. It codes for CATPPVPGEGIQYF.

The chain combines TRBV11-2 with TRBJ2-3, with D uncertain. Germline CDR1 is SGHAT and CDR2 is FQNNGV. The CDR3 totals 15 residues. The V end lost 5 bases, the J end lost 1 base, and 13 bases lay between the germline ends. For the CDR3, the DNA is TGTGCCAGCAGCCCCCGGTTTCGGGGCACAGATACGCAGTATTTT. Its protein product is CASSPRFRGTDTQYF. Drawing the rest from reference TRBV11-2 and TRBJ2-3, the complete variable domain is EAGVAQSPRYKIIEKRQSVAFWCNPISGHATLYWYQQILGQGPKLLIQFQNNGVVDDSQLPKDRFSAERLKGVDSTLKIQPAKLEDSAVYLCASSPRFRGTDTQYFGPGTRLTVL.

In DNA, the CDR3 is TGTGCCAGCAGCTTAGATAACGGAAGCCTTTTCGAGGGTAATCAGCCCCAGCATTTT. This translates into CASSLDNGSLFEGNQPQHF. This chain connects TRBV11-3 to TRBJ1-5; unclear D gene. This CDR3 spans 19 amino acids. V was pared by 0 bases and J by 4 bases, with 22 bases between. Per the germline V gene, CDR1 is SGHNT and CDR2 is YENEEA.

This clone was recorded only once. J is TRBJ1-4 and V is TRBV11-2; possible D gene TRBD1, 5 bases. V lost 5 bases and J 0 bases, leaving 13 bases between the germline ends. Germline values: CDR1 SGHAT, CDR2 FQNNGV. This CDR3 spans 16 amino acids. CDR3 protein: CASSLGTVATNEKLFF. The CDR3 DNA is TGTGCCAGCAGCCTTGGGACCGTTGCAACTAATGAAAAACTGTTTTTT.

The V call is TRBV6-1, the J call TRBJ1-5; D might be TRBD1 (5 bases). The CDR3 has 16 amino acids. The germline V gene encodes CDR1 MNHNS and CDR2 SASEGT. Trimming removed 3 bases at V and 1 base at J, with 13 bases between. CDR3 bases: TGTGCCAGCAGTGACAGGGTAACATCCAGCAATCAGCCCCAGCATTTT. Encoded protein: CASSDRVTSSNQPQHF.

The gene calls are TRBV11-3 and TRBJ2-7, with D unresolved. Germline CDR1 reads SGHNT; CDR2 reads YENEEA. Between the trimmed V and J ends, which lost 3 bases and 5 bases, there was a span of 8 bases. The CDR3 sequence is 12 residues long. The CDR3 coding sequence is TGTGCCAGCAGCTTTCCAGTTGACGAGCAGTACTTC. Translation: CASSFPVDEQYF.

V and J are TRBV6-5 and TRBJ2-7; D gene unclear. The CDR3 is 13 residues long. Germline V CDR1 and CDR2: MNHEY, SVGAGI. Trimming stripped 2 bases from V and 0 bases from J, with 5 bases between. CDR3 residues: CASSYESSYEQYF. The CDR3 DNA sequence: TGTGCCAGCAGTTACGAGAGCTCCTACGAGCAGTACTTC.